This is a list of T cell receptor beta chains from one sample in a study of blood T cell repertoires in COVID-19. Assay used: immunoSEQ multiplex PCR; TCRdb lists only in-frame clones, some missing. The sample consists of a few hundred thousand clones, about nine tenths of them appearing once. Material: PBMCs or T cells enriched from blood (not recorded which). The receptors were sampled from a young woman who had recovered from COVID-19. Both conserved end residues are part of each CDR3. Fields, in order: clone size, V gene, D gene, J gene, CDR3 DNA, CDR3 protein. A D gene is named only where the DNA matches it firmly. A clone size is listed for some rows: how often the clone was seen (once, few, many), or a class if it is expanded.

>NA|TRBV18|NA|TRBJ2-7
TGTGCCAGCTCACCAGGGGGGGCCTCCTACGAGCAGTACTTC
CASSPGGASYEQYF
>NA|TRBV11-2|NA|TRBJ2-7
TGTGCCAGCAGCTTAGCTGGAAGGGACAAAGCCTACGAGCAGTACTTC
CASSLAGRDKAYEQYF
>NA|TRBV11-2|NA|TRBJ2-2
TGTGCCAGCATCTTCGATGGGGGCCTTAACACCGGGGAGCTGTTTTTT
CASIFDGGLNTGELFF
>NA|TRBV3-1/TRBV3-2|NA|TRBJ1-1
TGTGCCAGCAGCCCCCGGGGAGCCCTCTCCCAAGCTTTCTTT
CASSPRGALSQAFF
>NA|TRBV18|TRBD1|TRBJ1-5
TGTGCCAGCTCACCGGACGGGACAGGGATGAGTAGCAATCAGCCCCAGCATTTT
CASSPDGTGMSSNQPQHF
>NA|TRBV9|NA|TRBJ1-4
TGTGCCAGCAGCGGACAGGTTAATGAAAAACTGTTTTTT
CASSGQVNEKLFF
>NA|TRBV27|NA|TRBJ1-5
TGTGCCAGCAGTTTATCACAGGGAGATCAGCCCCAGCATTTT
CASSLSQGDQPQHF
>NA|TRBV10-3|NA|TRBJ1-3
TGTGCCATCAGTGAGTTGGAGATCGACTACTCTGGAAACACCATATATTTT
CAISELEIDYSGNTIYF
>once|TRBV5-1|TRBD1|TRBJ2-7
TGCGCCAGCAGCCGGGACAGGGGATCCTACGAGCAGTACTTC
CASSRDRGSYEQYF
>few|TRBV6-1|TRBD1|TRBJ1-5
TGTGCCAGCAGTGAAGCTTATCAGGGGGTACGTCAGCCCCAGCATTTT
CASSEAYQGVRQPQHF
>NA|TRBV7-6|TRBD1|TRBJ1-4
TGTGCCAGCAGCTTAAGGGACAGGAATGAAAAACTGTTTTTT
CASSLRDRNEKLFF
>NA|TRBV28|NA|TRBJ1-2
TGTGCCAGCAGACTCAGGGTAAACTATGGCTACACCTTC
CASRLRVNYGYTF
>NA|TRBV28|NA|TRBJ1-1
TGTGCCAGCAGATCGGACAGAACAAGGTTGTACACTGAAGCTTTCTTT
CASRSDRTRLYTEAFF
>NA|TRBV10-3|NA|TRBJ2-3
TGTGCCATCAGTGAGGGCAGGTGGGGCACAGATACGCAGTATTTT
CAISEGRWGTDTQYF
>NA|TRBV10-3|TRBD2|TRBJ2-1
TGTGCCATCAGTGAACTAGCGGGGAGTCCGAATGAGCAGTTCTTC
CAISELAGSPNEQFF
>once|TRBV10-3|NA|TRBJ2-3
TGTGCCATCGGGCGGTCGGGGTCCACAGATACGCAGTATTTT
CAIGRSGSTDTQYF
>once|TRBV29-1|TRBD2|TRBJ2-3
TGCAGCGTAACTAGCGGGAGTAGCACAGATACGCAGTATTTT
CSVTSGSSTDTQYF
>once|TRBV7-3|NA|TRBJ1-1
TGTGCCAGCAGTCCAGGGTATTCAACTGAAGCTTTCTTT
CASSPGYSTEAFF
>few|TRBV13|TRBD2|TRBJ2-7
TGTGCCAGCAGCTTAGGCCTTAACCCTCGCGGGGGGTTTACCTACGAGCAGTACTTC
CASSLGLNPRGGFTYEQYF
>NA|TRBV30|NA|TRBJ1-1
TGTGCCTGGAGTGTAGGGAGTGTTGAAGCTTTCTTT
CAWSVGSVEAFF
>NA|TRBV11-3|TRBD2|TRBJ2-7
TGTGCCAGCAGCTTTGCCGGGGGGATTGGAGAGCAGTACTTC
CASSFAGGIGEQYF
>NA|TRBV2|TRBD2|TRBJ2-3
TGTGCCAGCAGGGTCATCGTAGCGGGAGGAGGCGCAGATACGCAGTATTTT
CASRVIVAGGGADTQYF
>NA|TRBV18|NA|TRBJ1-4
TGTGCCAGCTCACCACCAGGAGCTGGTGAAAAACTGTTTTTT
CASSPPGAGEKLFF
>NA|TRBV18|NA|TRBJ2-1
TGTGCCAGCTCACCGGCCATCTCCTACAATGAGCAGTTCTTC
CASSPAISYNEQFF
>NA|TRBV7-9|NA|TRBJ2-7
TGTGCCAGCAGCTTAGCGGGCAGCTCCTACGAGCAGTACTTC
CASSLAGSSYEQYF
>many|TRBV7-3|NA|TRBJ2-1
TGTGCCAGCAGCTTAAGTGTGGGACTTCTCTACAATGAGCAGTTCTTC
CASSLSVGLLYNEQFF
>NA|TRBV5-1|NA|TRBJ1-1
TGCGCCAGCCGCCCCCCAGGGGATTACACTGAAGCTTTCTTT
CASRPPGDYTEAFF
>NA|TRBV6-5|NA|TRBJ1-5
TGTGCCAGCAAAGACGGAGCGGATCAGCCCCAGCATTTT
CASKDGADQPQHF
>NA|TRBV9|NA|TRBJ1-6
TGTGCCAGCAGCGTAGCTGAGTCCTCCTATAATTCACCCCTCCACTTT
CASSVAESSYNSPLHF
>many|TRBV6-4|TRBD2|TRBJ2-3
TGTGCCAGCAGTGAACGGGGGGGGGCTTCAGATACGCAGTATTTT
CASSERGGASDTQYF
>NA|TRBV5-4|NA|TRBJ1-1
TGTGCCAGCAGCATCTACTTGAACACTGAAGCTTTCTTT
CASSIYLNTEAFF
>NA|TRBV6-5|NA|TRBJ1-1
TGTGCCAGCAGCAAAAAAGAGCGGGCTGAAGCTTTCTTT
CASSKKERAEAFF
>NA|TRBV5-1|NA|TRBJ1-4
TGCGCCAGCAGCAAGGACAGCGTGGCAACTAATGAAAAACTGTTTTTT
CASSKDSVATNEKLFF
>NA|TRBV11-2|NA|TRBJ2-7
TGTGCCAGCAGCTTATTAGGGGGATCCTACGAGCAGTACTTC
CASSLLGGSYEQYF
>NA|TRBV2|NA|TRBJ2-7
TGTGCCAGCCATGAGGGGGAAATCACCTACGAGCAGTACTTC
CASHEGEITYEQYF
>NA|TRBV28|TRBD2|TRBJ2-7
TGTGCCAGCAGTCTGCTTGGACTAGCGGGCGGTCCCGAGCAGTACTTC
CASSLLGLAGGPEQYF
>NA|TRBV4-1|NA|TRBJ2-7
TGCGCCAGCAGCCAAGCTCAGGGGGGCCCCCTCTACGAGCAGTACTTC
CASSQAQGGPLYEQYF
>NA|TRBV6-6|TRBD1|TRBJ2-7
TGTGCCAGCAGTTACCCCGGGGACAGGACCTACGAGCAGTACTTC
CASSYPGDRTYEQYF
>NA|TRBV9|NA|TRBJ1-1
TGTGCCAGCAGCGTAGGGGGCCAAATTTCGAACACTGAAGCTTTCTTT
CASSVGGQISNTEAFF
>NA|TRBV6-2/TRBV6-3|NA|TRBJ1-2
TGTGCCAGCAGTCCAGAGAGGCTGTATGGCTACACCTTC
CASSPERLYGYTF
>NA|TRBV10-2|NA|TRBJ2-2
TGCGCCAGCAGAAGAGCAACCGGGGAGCTGTTTTTT
CASRRATGELFF
>NA|TRBV7-2|NA|TRBJ1-2
TGTGCCAGCAGCTTATGGGGGGTTATTGGCTACACCTTC
CASSLWGVIGYTF
>NA|TRBV28|NA|TRBJ2-4
TGTGCCAGCAGCCCACTCGTAAGAGTGAGTCGGAACATTCAGTACTTC
CASSPLVRVSRNIQYF
>NA|TRBV28|NA|TRBJ1-2
TGTGCCAGCAGTCCGACATCTTATGGGGGCTACACCTTC
CASSPTSYGGYTF
>NA|TRBV11-2|TRBD2|TRBJ2-3
TGTGCCAGCAGCTTAGCGGGACTAGGCACAGATACGCAGTATTTT
CASSLAGLGTDTQYF
>NA|TRBV6-5|NA|TRBJ1-4
TGTGCCAGCAGTTACTCGGGCGGGTCACCTAATGAAAAACTGTTTTTT
CASSYSGGSPNEKLFF
>NA|TRBV30|NA|TRBJ2-7
TGTGCCTGGGACAACTCCTACGAGCAGTACTTC
CAWDNSYEQYF
>NA|TRBV30|TRBD1|TRBJ1-4
TGTGCCTGGAGGGGACAGGGGGAAAAACTGTTTTTT
CAWRGQGEKLFF
>once|TRBV5-6|NA|TRBJ1-3
TGTGCCAGCAGCTCCGACATCCTGAACACCATATATTTT
CASSSDILNTIYF
>NA|TRBV19|NA|TRBJ1-2
TGTGCCAGTAGTCAACACCTCCTCGGCAGGGGCTATGGCTACACCTTC
CASSQHLLGRGYGYTF
>NA|TRBV5-1|TRBD2|TRBJ2-7
TGCGCCAGCAGCTACCTCGGGAGGGGCGAGCAGTACTTC
CASSYLGRGEQYF
>once|TRBV28|TRBD1|TRBJ1-6
TGTGCCAGCATCGAGCGAGGGACAGATGATTCACCCCTCCACTTT
CASIERGTDDSPLHF
>NA|TRBV25-1|NA|TRBJ2-2
TGTGCCAGCAGTGATCCATCTACGAACACCGGGGAGCTGTTTTTT
CASSDPSTNTGELFF
>NA|TRBV5-4|NA|TRBJ2-3
TGTGCCAGCAGGGAGAGGGTAGGGACAGATACGCAGTATTTT
CASRERVGTDTQYF
>NA|TRBV7-9|NA|TRBJ2-1
TGTGCCAGCAGCTTAGTACAGGGTAGAAGGGGCGAGAAGTTCTTC
CASSLVQGRRGEKFF